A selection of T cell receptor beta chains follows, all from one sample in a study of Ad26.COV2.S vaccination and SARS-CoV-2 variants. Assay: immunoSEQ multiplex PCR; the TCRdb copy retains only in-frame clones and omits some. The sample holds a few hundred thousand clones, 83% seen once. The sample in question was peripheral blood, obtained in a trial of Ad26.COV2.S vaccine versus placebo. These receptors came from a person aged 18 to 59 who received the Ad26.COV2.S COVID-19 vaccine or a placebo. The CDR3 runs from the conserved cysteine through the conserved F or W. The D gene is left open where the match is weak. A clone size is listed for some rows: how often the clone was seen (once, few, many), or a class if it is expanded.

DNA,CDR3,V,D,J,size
TGTGCCAGCACCTCACAGGGGGTCTACGAGCAGTACTTC,CASTSQGVYEQYF,TRBV5-6,TRBD1,TRBJ2-7,once
TGTGCCAGCAGTTCGGGACAGGGGTTCGAGCAGTACTTC,CASSSGQGFEQYF,TRBV6-5,TRBD1,TRBJ2-7,.
TGTGCCAGCAGGACAAGGGGGAACACTGAAGCTTTCTTT,CASRTRGNTEAFF,TRBV12-3/TRBV12-4,.,TRBJ1-1,.
TGCAGCGCTTTGACAACCGATAGCAATCAGCCCCAGCATTTT,CSALTTDSNQPQHF,TRBV29-1,.,TRBJ1-5,few
TGTGCCAGCCGAGCGGCGGGGGGGCCAAAGAGCGAGCAGTACTTC,CASRAAGGPKSEQYF,TRBV3-1/TRBV3-2,TRBD2,TRBJ2-7,.
TGTGCCAGCAGCGTAGTTCCAGGGGATGGCTCACCCCTCCACTTT,CASSVVPGDGSPLHF,TRBV9,.,TRBJ1-6,.
TGTGCTAGTGCAGGGGGGGCTACAGATACGCAGTATTTT,CASAGGATDTQYF,TRBV12-5,.,TRBJ2-3,.
TGTGCCAGCAGTTTGTCAGGGATTGGGACTGAAGCTTTCTTT,CASSLSGIGTEAFF,TRBV27,.,TRBJ1-1,.
TGTGCCAGCTCACGGACCACAGGCTGGGATAATTCACCCCTCCACTTT,CASSRTTGWDNSPLHF,TRBV18,.,TRBJ1-6,.
TGCGCCAGCAGCCAAGGACTAGCCCACGAGCAGTACTTC,CASSQGLAHEQYF,TRBV4-1,TRBD2,TRBJ2-7,.
TGCAGTGCTGGACAGACCTACGAGCAGTACTTC,CSAGQTYEQYF,TRBV20-1,.,TRBJ2-7,.
TGTGCCAGCAGCTTGCGAGCGGGGGGGGATACGCAGTATTTT,CASSLRAGGDTQYF,TRBV11-3,TRBD2,TRBJ2-3,.
TGTGCCAGTAGTATTAGGGAGATCGGGGAGCTGTTTTTT,CASSIREIGELFF,TRBV19,.,TRBJ2-2,.
TGTGCCGTGGAACAGGGAGGTTCAGATACGCAGTATTTT,CAVEQGGSDTQYF,TRBV10-3,.,TRBJ2-3,.
TGTGCCAGCAGTGAGTGGGCAGGGACACCCTACGAGCAGTACTTC,CASSEWAGTPYEQYF,TRBV6-1,.,TRBJ2-7,.
TGTGCCAGCAGTACCAGTAACCTGGGTGGTGAGCAGTTCTTC,CASSTSNLGGEQFF,TRBV6-5,.,TRBJ2-1,.
TGTGCCAGTTGTTTTTGGGCAGGGGGATCTAGCAATCAGCCCCAGCATTTT,CASCFWAGGSSNQPQHF,TRBV2,TRBD1,TRBJ1-5,once
TGCGCCAGCAGCTTGGAAGGGTCGGGGCGGGCCTACACCTTC,CASSLEGSGRAYTF,TRBV5-1,.,TRBJ1-2,.
TGTGCCAGCAGCTTAACGGGGCAGTTAGGCGAGACCCAGTACTTC,CASSLTGQLGETQYF,TRBV7-3,.,TRBJ2-5,.
TGTGCCAGCAGTTTACGAGCCGGGAGAGGCTACGAGCAGTACTTC,CASSLRAGRGYEQYF,TRBV27,.,TRBJ2-7,.
TGTGCCTGGAGACTAGCGGAATACAATGAGCAGTTCTTC,CAWRLAEYNEQFF,TRBV30,TRBD2,TRBJ2-1,.
TGTGCCAGCAGCGACGGACAGGGGTACCAAGAGACCCAGTACTTC,CASSDGQGYQETQYF,TRBV7-7,TRBD1,TRBJ2-5,.
TGTGCCGGGGGCGGGCAGAAGAACACCGGGGAGCTGTTTTTT,CAGGGQKNTGELFF,TRBV2,.,TRBJ2-2,once
TGTGCCAGCAGCCTCGGGACAGGGCTAGATTCACCCCTCCACTTT,CASSLGTGLDSPLHF,TRBV3-1/TRBV3-2,TRBD1,TRBJ1-6,few
TGTGCCAGCAGCCCCCGGAGGGGGAGAACTGAAGCTTTCTTT,CASSPRRGRTEAFF,TRBV3-1/TRBV3-2,.,TRBJ1-1,.
TGTGCCAGCAGCCTAAACCGACAGGGACCGAACACCGGGGAGCTGTTTTTT,CASSLNRQGPNTGELFF,TRBV7-9,TRBD1,TRBJ2-2,few
TGTGCCAGCAGGGCTAGCGGGAGGTATAGCTCCTACAATGAGCAGTTCTTC,CASRASGRYSSYNEQFF,TRBV27,TRBD2,TRBJ2-1,few
TGTGCCCCCAAGGTAGGCAAACCAAAGAACACTGAAGCTTTCTTT,CAPKVGKPKNTEAFF,TRBV2,.,TRBJ1-1,.
TGCGCCAGCAGCCCGGAACAGGGCACTGAAGCTTTCTTT,CASSPEQGTEAFF,TRBV5-1,.,TRBJ1-1,.
TGTGCCAGCAGTGAGACGACAGGGGGCGGCTATGGCTACACCTTC,CASSETTGGGYGYTF,TRBV25-1,TRBD1,TRBJ1-2,.
TGCGCCAGCAGCCAAGCCCAACCGACAGCTTATAATTCACCCCTCCACTTT,CASSQAQPTAYNSPLHF,TRBV4-1,.,TRBJ1-6,.
TGTGCCTGGAGCAAACAGGGGTTGTTAAAAGATACGCAGTATTTT,CAWSKQGLLKDTQYF,TRBV30,TRBD1,TRBJ2-3,few
TGCGCCAGCAGTCGGAGCGGGGGCACAGATACGCAGTATTTT,CASSRSGGTDTQYF,TRBV5-1,TRBD2,TRBJ2-3,.
TGTGCCAGCAGCCTCCGGGGGAACTATGGCTACACCTTC,CASSLRGNYGYTF,TRBV9,.,TRBJ1-2,.
TGTGCCAGCAGCAAAATAACAGGCGGGGCCAACGTCCTGACTTTC,CASSKITGGANVLTF,TRBV7-9,.,TRBJ2-6,.
TGTGCCAGCACCCCCGGACATTCCACAGATACGCAGTATTTT,CASTPGHSTDTQYF,TRBV11-3,.,TRBJ2-3,.
TGCGCCAGCAGCCATGAAATAGGTTACAACTATGGCTACACCTTC,CASSHEIGYNYGYTF,TRBV4-3,.,TRBJ1-2,.
TGTGCCAGCAGTTACCAGGAGAGTGAAAAACTGTTTTTT,CASSYQESEKLFF,TRBV6-5,.,TRBJ1-4,.
TGTGCCAGCAGCTATTTCTCGGATAGCAATCAGCCCCAGCATTTT,CASSYFSDSNQPQHF,TRBV7-2,.,TRBJ1-5,.
TGTGCCAGCAGTTACTCGGCAGAGGGTCAGCCCCAGCATTTT,CASSYSAEGQPQHF,TRBV6-6,.,TRBJ1-5,.
TGTGCCAGTATCCCGACAGGGAGAAACACTGAAGCTTTCTTT,CASIPTGRNTEAFF,TRBV19,TRBD1,TRBJ1-1,.
TGTGCCAGCTCACCCAGGAAGACAGCGAACACCGGGGAGCTGTTTTTT,CASSPRKTANTGELFF,TRBV18,.,TRBJ2-2,.
TGTGCCAGCAGTTTCCTAGGGGTTGAAGCTTTCTTT,CASSFLGVEAFF,TRBV25-1,.,TRBJ1-1,.
TGTGCCAGTAGAAACGTTGCGGGCTACGAGCAGTACTTC,CASRNVAGYEQYF,TRBV19,.,TRBJ2-7,.
TGCAGTGCTTTTCGACGTGATACGCAGTATTTT,CSAFRRDTQYF,TRBV20-1,.,TRBJ2-3,once
TGTGCCAGCAGCTCAGAGGGGAATGAGCAGTTCTTC,CASSSEGNEQFF,TRBV11-3,.,TRBJ2-1,.
TGTGCCAGCAGCTTACTGGGTCGACAGTCTCTTGAGACCCAGTACTTC,CASSLLGRQSLETQYF,TRBV7-2,.,TRBJ2-5,.
TGTGCCAGCACCCCGACTAGCGGGGGGCCCAACGAGCAGTACTTC,CASTPTSGGPNEQYF,TRBV6-5,TRBD2,TRBJ2-7,.
TGTGCCAGCAGCCCGGGACCGGGATTTGGCTACACCTTC,CASSPGPGFGYTF,TRBV13,.,TRBJ1-2,.
TGTGCCAGCAGCCATCGCGGTACGTACTCCTACAATGAGCAGTTCTTC,CASSHRGTYSYNEQFF,TRBV14,.,TRBJ2-1,.
TGCGCCAGCAGCTCCCAGGTGGGGTCGAGCACAGATACGCAGTATTTT,CASSSQVGSSTDTQYF,TRBV5-1,.,TRBJ2-3,.